This T cell receptor (beta chain) was recovered during a study of CD8 T cells in Susac syndrome. The germline gives CDR1 LNHNV, CDR2 YYDKDF (reference sequence). Trimming took off 0 bases at V and 3 bases at J, with 10 bases between the two ends. The CDR3 is 15 residues long. An input of about 0.5 to 1 ug of RNA was subjected to reverse transcription using random hexamers. Multiplex PCR with immunoSEQ amplified the TCR beta CDR3 across 54 Vbeta and 13 Jbeta. TCRdb redid the calling of the immunoSEQ multiplex PCR reads with MiXCR, one entry per CDR3 protein. The repertoire consists of about 290,000 distinct CDR3 sequences, with around 89% occurring once and the leading ten covering 0.18%. Sequencing of TCR beta was performed on blood CD8+ and CD4+ T cells. The multiple sclerosis controls were treatment-naive patients with relapsing-remitting disease that was stable or active. The CD8+ and CD4+ T cells were negatively isolated, with the TEMRA cells enriched by FACS.

The chain joins TRBV15 to TRBJ2-3; D unclear. The sample was CD8+ T cells from PBMCs. This sequence originates from a human donor with multiple sclerosis. CDR3 in DNA: TGTGCCACCAGCAGAGATCCAGCTTCAACAGATACGCAGTATTTT. Protein: CATSRDPASTDTQYF.